Below, one T cell receptor beta chain is given with its context. The data were taken from a study of CD8 T cells in Susac syndrome. Reverse transcription of roughly 0.45 to 1 ug RNA used random hexamers. TCRdb re-analysed the immunoSEQ multiplex PCR reads in MiXCR, keeping a single row per CDR3 protein. The sample consists of 190,000 or so distinct CDR3 sequences, roughly 96% of them appearing once. V gave up 3 bases and J gave up 3 bases, with 15 bases separating them. Germline CDR1 reads DFQATT; CDR2 reads SNEGSKA (reference sequence). The CDR3 covers 14 residues. The TCR sequence derives from a human donor with multiple sclerosis. Sequenced: CD4+ T cells from PBMCs. The chain combines TRBV20-1 with TRBJ2-7, with a possible D match to TRBD2 (6 bases). CDR3 DNA: TGCAGTGCTAGCTCGGGACTCAACCACTACGAGCAGTACTTC. This gives the protein CSASSGLNHYEQYF.